This T cell receptor (beta chain) was profiled in a study of blood T cell repertoires in COVID-19. The data were produced by immunoSEQ multiplex PCR, yet TCRdb's version contains in-frame clones alone and is incomplete. The sample comprises about 76,000 clones, 70% to 90% of which are singletons, and about 10% rests with the top ten. Trimming took 4 bases from V and 7 from J, leaving 11 bases between them. CDR3 length: 12 amino acids. CDR1 SGHRS and CDR2 YFSETQ come from the germline V gene. The sequenced sample was peripheral blood. This sequence was found in a man aged 55-75 years with COVID-19, enrolled during active disease. The chain employs TRBV5-1 and TRBJ1-1, with D tentatively TRBD1 (6 bases). This CDR3 is CASSHGQHEAFF. Written as DNA, the CDR3 is TGCGCCAGCAGCCACGGACAGCATGAAGCTTTCTTT.